This T cell receptor (beta chain) was observed in a study of T cell repertoires in cytomegalovirus infection. Study-wide background: Public TCR beta signatures marked donors with CMV infection and the matching HLA.

This CDR3 is 15 amino acids long. The germline gives CDR1 LGHNA, CDR2 YNFKEQ. J lost 3 bases, V lost 6 bases, and 5 bases had no gene match. From the reads, TCRdb called clonotypes with MiXCR, one entry per CDR3 protein. The sample carries fewer than 700,000 distinct CDR3 sequences, around 24% recorded once. This receptor was obtained from a human donor in good health (CMV status not recorded). Some clones in this sample may be carry-over from other donors' samples. The sequencing sample was made of CD8+ T cells from PBMCs. The chain has TRBV4-2 and TRBJ2-1; 10 bases fit TRBD2. CDR3 region: CASRQRGGYYNEQFF. For the CDR3, the DNA is TGTGCCAGCAGACAGCGGGGGGGCTACTACAATGAGCAGTTCTTC.